Here is one T cell receptor (beta chain) with its context. Antigen unknown. The authors amplified TCR beta CDR3 regions, and they did so from RNA transcripts for repertoire sequencing. Amplification began with first-round RT-PCR using HTBI primers, then second-round multiplex PCR was performed. Each CDR3 protein is one row after TCRdb ran MiXCR on the multiplex PCR reads. The sample shows around 590,000 distinct CDR3 sequences, under 45% of them seen only once. Germline CDR1 GTSNPN, CDR2 SVGIG (reference sequence). The CDR3 sequence is 14 residues long. The trim removed 3 bases at V and 3 bases at J, leaving 5 bases unmatched. This entry is derived from a study of Graves' ophthalmopathy and Graves' hyperthyroidism. Across the whole study: Over 18 months of follow-up, stable hyperthyroidism required that no ophthalmopathy appear. Whole-study results and caveats: Researchers report that a 13-signature model separated ophthalmopathy from stable hyperthyroidism, posting almost 90% sensitivity and around 80% specificity. Most thyroid clonotypes with frequency above 0.001 were detected in blood too.

The sample comprised peripheral blood or thyroid tissue (not recorded which). The origin of this receptor is an adult man with Graves' hyperthyroidism. The genes are TRBV30 and TRBJ2-5; TRBD1 matches 9 bases. CDR3 region: CAWRTTGGKETQYF. DNA for the CDR3: TGTGCCTGGAGGACGACAGGGGGTAAAGAGACCCAGTACTTC.